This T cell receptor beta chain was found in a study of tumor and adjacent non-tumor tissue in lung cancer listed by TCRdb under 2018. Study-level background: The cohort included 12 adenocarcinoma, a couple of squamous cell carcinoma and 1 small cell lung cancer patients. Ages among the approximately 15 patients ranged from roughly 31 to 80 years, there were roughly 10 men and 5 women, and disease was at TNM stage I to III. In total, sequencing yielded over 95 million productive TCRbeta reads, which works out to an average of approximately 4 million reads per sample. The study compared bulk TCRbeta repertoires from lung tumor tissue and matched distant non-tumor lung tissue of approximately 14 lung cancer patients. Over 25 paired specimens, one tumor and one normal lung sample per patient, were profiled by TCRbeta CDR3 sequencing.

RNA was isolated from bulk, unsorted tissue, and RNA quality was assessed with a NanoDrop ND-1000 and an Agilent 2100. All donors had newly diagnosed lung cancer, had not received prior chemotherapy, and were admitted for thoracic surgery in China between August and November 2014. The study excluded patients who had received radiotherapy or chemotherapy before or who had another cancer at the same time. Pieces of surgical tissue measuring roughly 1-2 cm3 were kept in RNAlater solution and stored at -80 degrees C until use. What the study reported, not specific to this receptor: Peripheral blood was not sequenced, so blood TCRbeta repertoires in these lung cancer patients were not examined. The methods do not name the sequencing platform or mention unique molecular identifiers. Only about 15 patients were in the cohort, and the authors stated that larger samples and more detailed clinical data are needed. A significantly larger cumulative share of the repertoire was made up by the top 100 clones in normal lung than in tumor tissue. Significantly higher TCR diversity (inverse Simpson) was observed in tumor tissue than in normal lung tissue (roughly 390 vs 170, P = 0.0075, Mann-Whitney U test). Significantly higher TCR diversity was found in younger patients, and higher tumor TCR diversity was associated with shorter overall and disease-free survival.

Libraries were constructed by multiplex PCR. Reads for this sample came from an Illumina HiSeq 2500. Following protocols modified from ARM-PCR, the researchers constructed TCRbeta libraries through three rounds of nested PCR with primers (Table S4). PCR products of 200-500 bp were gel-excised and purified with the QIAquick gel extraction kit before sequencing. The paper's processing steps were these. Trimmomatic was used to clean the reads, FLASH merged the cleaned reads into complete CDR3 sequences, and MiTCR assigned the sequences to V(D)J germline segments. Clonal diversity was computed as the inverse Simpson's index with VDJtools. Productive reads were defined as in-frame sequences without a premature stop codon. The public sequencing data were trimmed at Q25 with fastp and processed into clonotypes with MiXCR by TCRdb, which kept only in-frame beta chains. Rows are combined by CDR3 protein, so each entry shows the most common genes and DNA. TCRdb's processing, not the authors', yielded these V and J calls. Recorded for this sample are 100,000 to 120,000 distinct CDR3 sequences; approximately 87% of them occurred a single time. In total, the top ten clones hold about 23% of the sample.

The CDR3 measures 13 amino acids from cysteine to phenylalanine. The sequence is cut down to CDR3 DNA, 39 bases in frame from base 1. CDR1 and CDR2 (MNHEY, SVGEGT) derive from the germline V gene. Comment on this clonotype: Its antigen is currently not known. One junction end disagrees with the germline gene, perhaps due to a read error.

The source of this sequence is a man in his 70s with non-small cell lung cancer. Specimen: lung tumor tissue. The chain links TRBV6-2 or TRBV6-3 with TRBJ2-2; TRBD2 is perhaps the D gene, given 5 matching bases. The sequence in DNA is TGTGCCAGCAGCAGAATTAACAACGGGGAGCTGTTCTTT. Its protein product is CASSRINNGELFF.